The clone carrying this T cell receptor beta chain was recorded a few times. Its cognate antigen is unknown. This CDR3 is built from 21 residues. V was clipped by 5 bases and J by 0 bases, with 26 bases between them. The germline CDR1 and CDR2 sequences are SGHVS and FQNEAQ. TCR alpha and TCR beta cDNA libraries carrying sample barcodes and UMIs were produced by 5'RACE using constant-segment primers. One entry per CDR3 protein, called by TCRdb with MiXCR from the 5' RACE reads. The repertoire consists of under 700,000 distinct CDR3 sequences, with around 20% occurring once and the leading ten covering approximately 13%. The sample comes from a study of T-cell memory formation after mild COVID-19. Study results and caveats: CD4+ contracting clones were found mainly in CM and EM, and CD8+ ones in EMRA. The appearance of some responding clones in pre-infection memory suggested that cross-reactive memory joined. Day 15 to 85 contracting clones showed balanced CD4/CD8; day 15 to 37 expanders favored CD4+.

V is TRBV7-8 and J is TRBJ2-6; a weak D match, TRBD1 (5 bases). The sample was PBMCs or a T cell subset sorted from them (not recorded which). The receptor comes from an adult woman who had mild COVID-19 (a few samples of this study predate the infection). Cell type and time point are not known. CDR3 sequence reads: CASSPHNLGRSFLSGANVLTF. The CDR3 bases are TGTGCCAGCAGCCCTCACAATCTGGGGCGTAGTTTCCTCTCTGGGGCCAACGTCCTGACTTTC.